Below are 19 T cell receptor beta chains sequenced from a single sample in a study of blood T cells in healthy people across ages. Together with a sample-barcoded 5' primer, a J-beta primer mix was included in a second PCR lasting about 6 to 11 cycles. In TCRdb, the 5' RACE reads were re-called with MiXCR into one record per CDR3 protein. This table holds about 1,400,000 distinct CDR3 sequences, about 40% found once. The sequenced material came from blood. These receptor sequences come from a woman aged 18-30 years in good health.

A note on this clonotype: The junction differs from germline at one of its ends, possibly a read error. This sequence joins TRBV29-1 and TRBJ1-2; 7 bases map to TRBD1. The germline gives CDR1 SQVTM, CDR2 ANQGSEA. The CDR3 is 14 residues long. This chain's CDR3 is CGVEEGTVNYGYTF. DNA for the CDR3: TGCGGCGTTGAAGAAGGGACAGTCAACTATGGCTACACCTTC.

This clonotype was counted only a few times. The V gene is TRBV11-2, the J gene TRBJ2-5; D assignment may be TRBD1 or TRBD2 (6 bases each). The germline V gene encodes CDR1 SGHAT and CDR2 FQNNGV. This CDR3 spans 15 amino acids. Trimming pared 5 bases from V and 4 bases from J, leaving 17 bases between. CDR3 region: CASSPAGHLGETQYF. CDR3 sequence (DNA): TGTGCCAGCAGCCCGGCGGGACATTTGGGAGAGACCCAGTACTTC.

The V gene is TRBV12-3 or TRBV12-4, the J gene TRBJ2-5, with 7 bases identical to TRBD1. TRBJ2-7 explains the end of the DNA better; the J call may be wrong. The CDR3 spans 14 residues. As DNA, the CDR3 is TGTGCCAGCAGTGGGGGACAGCCCTACTACGAGCAGTACTTC. It specifies CASSGGQPYYEQYF.

A note on this clonotype: A much bigger clone sits one base away, suggesting this may be a read error. This rearrangement joins TRBV15 to TRBJ2-7; D possibly corresponds to TRBD2 (5 bases). CDR1 is LNHNV, CDR2 YYDKDF, per germline (reference sequence). V was shortened by 3 bases and J by 7 bases, with 22 bases between the two germline ends. The CDR3 loop spans 16 amino acids. CDR3 nucleotides: TGTGCCACCAGCAGCCAAGCGGTTGGGTCCTACAATGAGCAGTACTTC. Protein sequence: CATSSQAVGSYNEQYF.

DNA for the CDR3: TGTGCCAGCAGCCACAGGGGGGGGGATGAGCAGTTCTTC. Its translation: CASSHRGGDEQFF. This sequence joins TRBV13 and TRBJ2-1; D possibly corresponds to TRBD1 (8 bases). The CDR3 runs to 13 residues. The V and J ends lost 5 bases and 8 bases respectively, with 13 bases between them. The germline V gene encodes CDR1 PRHDT and CDR2 FYEKMQ (reference sequence).

The sample holds a few counts of this clonotype. This sequence joins TRBV10-3 and TRBJ2-5; D is unclear. V was clipped by 3 bases and J by 1 base, with 9 bases between them. This CDR3 comprises 14 residues. Germline loops: CDR1 ENHRY, CDR2 SYGVKD. The CDR3 reads CAISDSSFQETQYF. CDR3 in DNA: TGTGCCATCAGTGACTCGTCTTTCCAAGAGACCCAGTACTTC.

This CDR3 is CASSTGDSTNQPQHF. The CDR3 DNA reads as TGTGCCAGCAGTACCGGGGACAGTACGAATCAGCCCCAGCATTTT. The J gene is TRBJ1-5, the V gene TRBV12-3 or TRBV12-4; TRBD1 matches 7 bases. The CDR3 runs to 15 residues. J gave up 4 bases and V 5 bases, and 8 bases lay outside the gene matches.

This chain uses TRBV6-2 or TRBV6-3 with TRBJ1-1; D is unresolved. The CDR3 spans 14 residues. Trimming took off 7 bases at V and 0 bases at J, with 12 bases between the two ends. In germline, CDR1 is MNHEY, CDR2 SVGEGT. DNA for the CDR3: TGTGCCAGCATCCCGGACGGTTTGAACACTGAAGCTTTCTTT. This codes for CASIPDGLNTEAFF.

V usage is TRBV11-2 and J usage is TRBJ2-3; D call uncertain. CDR3 length: 12 amino acids. With 5 bases removed from V and 2 bases from J, the gap between germline ends came to 5 bases. Germline V gene data show CDR1 as SGHAT and CDR2 as FQNNGV. CDR3 in amino acids: CASSAITDTQYF. The CDR3 nucleotides are TGTGCCAGCAGCGCTATCACAGATACGCAGTATTTT.

The J gene is TRBJ2-7, the V gene TRBV6-6; the D gene is possibly TRBD1 (5 bases). The V gene lost 5 bases and the J gene lost 0 bases, with 11 bases spanning the gap. Germline V lookup: CDR1 MNHNY, CDR2 SVGAGI (reference sequence). The CDR3 loop spans 14 amino acids. The CDR3 is CASSARTISYEQYF. In DNA, the CDR3 is TGTGCCAGCAGTGCTCGGACAATCTCCTACGAGCAGTACTTC.

This chain joins TRBV20-1 and TRBJ2-7; 8 bases are a match to TRBD1. The CDR3 is 14 residues long. V shed 0 bases, J shed 6 bases, and the junction held 7 bases outside the gene matches. Germline loops: CDR1 DFQATT, CDR2 SNEGSKA (reference sequence). The CDR3 sequence is CSARDRTGPSEQYF. Here the CDR3 DNA reads TGCAGTGCTAGAGATCGGACAGGGCCAAGCGAGCAGTACTTC.

The chain uses TRBV12-3 or TRBV12-4 and TRBJ2-2, with 8 bases aligning to TRBD1. Germline trimming cut 3 bases from V and 5 bases from J; bases unmatched to any gene: 8. The CDR3 extends over 16 amino acids. CDR3 sequence reads: CASSFLQGASTGELFF. As DNA, the CDR3 is TGTGCCAGCAGTTTTCTCCAGGGGGCATCTACCGGGGAGCTGTTTTTT.

The rearrangement joins TRBV10-3 to TRBJ2-2; 9 nucleotides match TRBD1. Germline CDR1 reads ENHRY; CDR2 reads SYGVKD. Trimming at V came to 2 bases and at J to 4 bases, leaving 5 bases not matched to a gene. The CDR3 is 16 amino acids. CDR3 sequence reads: CAISEATGGGTGELFF. DNA of the CDR3: TGTGCCATCAGTGAGGCTACAGGGGGCGGCACCGGGGAGCTGTTTTTT.

This clonotype was seen a few times. The gene calls are TRBV2 and TRBJ2-5, with 7 bases identical to TRBD1. Germline CDR1 SNHLY, CDR2 FYNNEI. The CDR3 runs to 14 residues. Losses at the gene ends were 5 bases for V and 5 bases for J; bases not matched to a gene: 8. CDR3 nucleotide sequence: TGTGCCAGCAGTCAAGACAGGGCTGGGGAGACCCAGTACTTC. Encoded protein: CASSQDRAGETQYF.

As to this clonotype: A much larger clone sits a single nucleotide away, making a read error possible. The V gene is TRBV12-3 or TRBV12-4, the J gene TRBJ1-2; TRBD1 agrees at 8 bases. The CDR3 length is 13 residues. The CDR3 loop is CASSLGTGGGHTF. The CDR3 region has the DNA TGTGCCAGCAGTTTGGGAACAGGGGGTGGCCACACCTTC.

The J gene is TRBJ1-1, the V gene TRBV29-1, with TRBD1 matching over 10 bases. Germline trimming cut 3 bases from V and 0 bases from J; bases unmatched to any gene: 19. The germline V gene has CDR1 SQVTM and CDR2 ANQGSEA. There are 20 residues in the CDR3. CDR3 sequence reads: CSVDPRSVISTGGMNTEAFF. In DNA, the CDR3 is TGCAGCGTTGACCCCCGCAGCGTAATTTCGACAGGGGGCATGAACACTGAAGCTTTCTTT.

V and J are TRBV12-3 or TRBV12-4 and TRBJ1-2; D gene uncertain. CDR3 length: 14 amino acids. V shed 4 bases and J shed 7 bases, with 16 bases lying between them. The DNA for the CDR3 is TGTGCCAGCAGTTGGGAGGGAATAACGGGTGGCTACACCTTC. It encodes CASSWEGITGGYTF.

The chain uses TRBV29-1 and TRBJ2-7, with D perhaps TRBD2 (6 bases). The CDR3 consists of 14 residues. Germline V lookup: CDR1 SQVTM, CDR2 ANQGSEA. Trimming removed 4 bases from V and 2 bases from J, with 15 bases in between. The CDR3 protein is CSVGMTSCPYEQYF. CDR3 in DNA: TGCAGCGTTGGAATGACTAGTTGTCCCTACGAGCAGTACTTC.

The V gene is TRBV10-3, the J gene TRBJ2-1; D gene unclear. The germline CDR1 and CDR2 sequences are ENHRY and SYGVKD. The V end was cut by 10 bases, the J end by 13 bases, with 20 bases between. The CDR3 consists of 12 residues. The chain's CDR3 is CATKQPQETQFF. The DNA for the CDR3 is TGTGCCACAAAACAGCCCCAAGAGACCCAGTTCTTC.